The 14 T cell receptor beta chains below were found in one sample sequenced in a study of beta chain features in type 1 diabetes. Since all of the isolated RNA was reverse transcribed, expressed TCRB transcripts were what got sequenced. Profiling relied on immunoSEQ multiplex PCR, and the TCRdb table lists in-frame clones only, not all of them. The sample has about 230,000 clones; 9.6% are singletons. Sequencing input: naive CD4+ T cells from blood. Receptors originate from a woman between 18 and 30 years old in good health.

In this sample, this clone turned up a few times. The chain has TRBV28 and TRBJ2-1; TRBD1 aligns across 7 bases. This CDR3 is built from 15 residues. V lost 4 bases, J lost 3 bases, and 6 bases stayed unmatched. The germline gives CDR1 MDHEN, CDR2 SYDVKM. CDR3 protein: CASSSYRGFYNEQFF. CDR3 DNA: TGTGCCAGCAGTTCATACAGGGGATTCTACAATGAGCAGTTCTTC.

The J gene is TRBJ1-1, the V gene TRBV10-3, with 7 bases matching TRBD1. The CDR3 consists of 14 residues. With V trimmed by 6 bases and J by 4 bases, 8 bases remained unmatched. Germline CDR1 ENHRY, CDR2 SYGVKD. CDR3 DNA sequence: TGTGCCATCAGCGTAACAGGGGAGTCCACTGAAGCTTTCTTT. Amino acid sequence: CAISVTGESTEAFF.

V is TRBV21-1 and J is TRBJ2-1; the table calls TRBD2, which could not be checked here. TRBV21-1 counts as a pseudogene. The CDR3 covers 16 residues. CDR3 sequence (DNA): TGTGCCAGCAGCAATCTACTAGGATCTGTCGGTAATGAGCAGTTCTTC. It yields the protein CASSNLLGSVGNEQFF.

The sample holds a few counts of this clone. The chain employs TRBV6-5 and TRBJ1-5; no reliable D call. The V end was cut by 6 bases, the J end by 9 bases, with 12 bases between. The V gene's germline CDR1 is MNHEY and CDR2 SVGAGI. The CDR3 has 12 residues. In nucleotides, the CDR3 is TGTGCCAGCAGCAACAGCCACGGGCCCCAGCATTTT. Translated, it gives CASSNSHGPQHF.

J is TRBJ1-1 and V is TRBV7-9, with 11 bases that match TRBD1. The CDR3 sequence is 14 residues long. Germline V gene data show CDR1 as SEHNR and CDR2 as FQNEAQ (reference sequence). The ends lost 5 bases at V and 4 bases at J; junction bases unmatched: 3. CDR3 nucleotide sequence: TGTGCCAGCAGCCAGGGACAGGGGGGCACTGAAGCTTTCTTT. Its protein is CASSQGQGGTEAFF.

The chain couples TRBV2 to TRBJ2-1; TRBD2 aligns across 9 bases. The V segment lost 4 bases and the J segment 4 bases; nucleotides outside the gene matches: 2. This CDR3 has 14 residues. Germline V gene data show CDR1 as SNHLY and CDR2 as FYNNEI. The DNA of the CDR3 is TGTGCCAGCAGTGGTCTAGCGGGATACAATGAGCAGTTCTTC. Its translation is CASSGLAGYNEQFF.

This chain joins TRBV5-1 and TRBJ2-1; 12 nucleotides align to TRBD2. Germline V gene lookup returns CDR1 SGHRS and CDR2 YFSETQ. CDR3 size: 18 residues. The J segment lost 5 bases and the V segment lost 0 bases, leaving 9 bases of the junction unmatched. The CDR3 DNA reads TGCGCCAGCAGCTTGGCCGTGCTAGCGGGGGGGACTGACAATGAGCAGTTCTTC. Protein sequence: CASSLAVLAGGTDNEQFF.

Only a few counts were recorded for this clone. V gene TRBV13 combines with J gene TRBJ1-2; no definite D call. The germline V gene has CDR1 PRHDT and CDR2 FYEKMQ (reference sequence). The CDR3 consists of 14 residues. The ends were cut back, 1 base at V and 1 base at J, with 7 bases in the middle. The chain's CDR3 is CASSLEALNYGYTF. The CDR3 bases are TGTGCCAGCAGCTTAGAAGCTCTTAACTATGGCTACACCTTC.

This chain uses TRBV11-1 with TRBJ2-7; 9 bases agree with TRBD1. J gave up 2 bases and V 4 bases, and 3 bases lay outside the gene matches. The CDR3 is 14 residues long. The germline gives CDR1 SGHAT, CDR2 FQDESV (reference sequence). CDR3 nucleotide sequence: TGTGCCAGCAGCTCAAGGGACAGGGCCTACGAGCAGTACTTC. It is translated as CASSSRDRAYEQYF.

V is TRBV7-8 and J is TRBJ1-5, with D hard to call. Trimming pared 0 bases from V and 0 bases from J, leaving 9 bases between. Germline loops: CDR1 SGHVS, CDR2 FQNEAQ. The CDR3 has 16 amino acids. CDR3 bases: TGTGCCAGCAGCTTAGCGCGCGCGGTTAGCAATCAGCCCCAGCATTTT. The encoded protein is CASSLARAVSNQPQHF.

The chain uses TRBV19 and TRBJ2-5, with TRBD1 matching over 7 bases. Germline V lookup: CDR1 LNHDA, CDR2 SQIVND (reference sequence). The CDR3 extends over 14 amino acids. V shed 5 bases and J 2 bases; nucleotides not matched to a gene: 5. CDR3 amino acids: CASSGGQFQETQYF. The CDR3 nucleotides are TGTGCCAGTAGTGGGGGACAGTTTCAAGAGACCCAGTACTTC.

The V gene is TRBV27, the J gene TRBJ2-5; the D is unclear. CDR1 MNHEY and CDR2 SMNVEV come from the germline V gene (reference sequence). V was trimmed by 5 bases and J by 1 base, leaving 14 bases between them. The CDR3 is made up of 15 amino acids. CDR3 in DNA: TGTGCCAGCAGTGCCATGTGGCAATCCCAAGAGACCCAGTACTTC. It yields the protein CASSAMWQSQETQYF.

The chain employs TRBV29-1 and TRBJ1-2; D may be TRBD1 (5 bases). Germline values: CDR1 SQVTM, CDR2 ANQGSEA. The CDR3 spans 14 residues. V lost 3 bases, J lost 2 bases, and 13 bases lay in between. The CDR3 nucleotides are TGCAGCGTTGACCGAGGGGAGGCAAACTATGGCTACACCTTC. Encoded protein: CSVDRGEANYGYTF.

This chain connects TRBV15 to TRBJ2-1; 7 bases are a match to TRBD2. This CDR3 is built from 17 residues. V shed 1 base, J shed 0 bases, and the junction held 6 bases outside the gene matches. The germline V gene has CDR1 LNHNV and CDR2 YYDKDF (reference sequence). The CDR3 spells CATSRVLGGSSYNEQFF. In nucleotides, the CDR3 is TGTGCCACCAGCAGAGTGCTGGGGGGGAGCTCCTACAATGAGCAGTTCTTC.